These 20 T cell receptor beta chains came from one sample sequenced in a study of blood T cell repertoires in COVID-19. Assay used: immunoSEQ multiplex PCR; TCRdb lists only in-frame clones, some missing. Of about 480,000 clones in the sample, about 89% were seen once. Sequencing was carried out using peripheral blood. These receptors were collected from a woman in her forties or fifties with COVID-19, enrolled during active disease.

The genes are TRBV6-2 or TRBV6-3 and TRBJ2-3; 7 bases align to TRBD1. In germline, CDR1 is MNHEY, CDR2 SVGEGT. The CDR3 covers 14 residues. V gave up 5 bases and J gave up 0 bases; unmatched junction bases: 2. DNA of the CDR3: TGTGCCAGCAGTAGGGACAGCAGCACAGATACGCAGTATTTT. Translation: CASSRDSSTDTQYF.

Worth noting for this clone: This same CDR3 is encoded by further DNA sequences in the sample. This chain uses TRBV5-1 with TRBJ1-1; TRBD1 might be the D (5 bases). This CDR3 region has 14 residues. V gave up 1 base and J gave up 5 bases, with 12 bases separating them. Germline V gene data show CDR1 as SGHRS and CDR2 as YFSETQ. CDR3 amino acids: CASSLTGGDTEAFF. The CDR3 nucleotides are TGCGCCAGCAGCTTGACAGGTGGGGATACTGAAGCTTTCTTT.

V usage is TRBV3-1 (or the pseudogene TRBV3-2) and J usage is TRBJ2-5, with 9 bases that match TRBD2. CDR3 size: 15 residues. V dropped 0 bases and J dropped 5; count of bases not matched to a gene: 4. CDR1 is LGHDT and CDR2 is YNNKEL in the germline V gene (reference sequence). In DNA form, the CDR3 reads TGTGCCAGCAGCCAAGACGCTAGCGGGGTGGAGACCCAGTACTTC. Translated, it gives CASSQDASGVETQYF.

The rearrangement uses TRBV11-2 and TRBJ2-3; D possibly corresponds to TRBD2 (7 bases). Trimming took off 5 bases at V and 4 bases at J, with 19 bases between the two ends. The germline CDR1 and CDR2 sequences are SGHAT and FQNNGV. The CDR3 runs to 16 residues. For the CDR3, the DNA is TGTGCCAGCAGCCCTCTGCGGGGGCGGAGACCAGATACGCAGTATTTT. This translates into CASSPLRGRRPDTQYF. Full variable domain (missing parts from reference TRBV11-2 and TRBJ2-3): EAGVAQSPRYKIIEKRQSVAFWCNPISGHATLYWYQQILGQGPKLLIQFQNNGVVDDSQLPKDRFSAERLKGVDSTLKIQPAKLEDSAVYLCASSPLRGRRPDTQYFGPGTRLTVL.

V and J are TRBV5-8 and TRBJ2-3; 8 nucleotides line up with TRBD2. This CDR3 is built from 16 residues. V lost 3 bases and J lost 4; bases outside the gene matches: 10. The germline gives CDR1 SGHTS, CDR2 YDEGEE. CDR3 amino acids: CASSSPGLGSADTQYF. The CDR3 coding sequence is TGTGCCAGCAGCTCTCCGGGACTAGGATCTGCAGATACGCAGTATTTT. The complete variable domain, with remaining parts taken from reference TRBV5-8 and TRBJ2-3, reads EAGVTQSPTHLIKTRGQQATLRCSPISGHTSVYWYQQALGLGLQFLLWYDEGEERNRGNFPPRFSGRQFPNYSSELNVNALELEDSALYLCASSSPGLGSADTQYFGPGTRLTVL.

The genes are TRBV6-6 and TRBJ1-2, with D unclear. Trimming took off 0 bases at V and 1 base at J, with 12 bases between the two ends. This CDR3 is 16 amino acids long. Looked up from germline, CDR1 is MNHNY and CDR2 is SVGAGI (reference sequence). CDR3 DNA: TGTGCCAGCAGTTACTCGTCCCCGAGAGTTAACTATGGCTACACCTTC. Protein product: CASSYSSPRVNYGYTF.

Regarding this clone: One end of the junction varies from germline; a read error may be responsible. V is TRBV3-1 (or the pseudogene TRBV3-2) and J is TRBJ2-5; D gene ambiguous. Germline assignment: CDR1 LGHDT and CDR2 YNNKEL (reference sequence). There are 12 residues in the CDR3. The CDR3 coding sequence is TGTGCCAGCAGCCAAGGGCGTACAGCCTCGGACTTC. Protein: CASSQGRTASDF.

The rearrangement uses TRBV5-4 and TRBJ1-6; D unresolved. CDR1 is SGHNT, CDR2 YYREEE, per germline (reference sequence). The CDR3 loop spans 15 amino acids. Deletions cut 0 bases from V and 9 bases from J, with 13 bases between. The chain's CDR3 is CASSLARGVGSPLHF. Here the CDR3 DNA reads TGTGCCAGCAGCTTGGCTCGGGGTGTTGGTTCACCCCTCCACTTT.

V gene TRBV2 combines with J gene TRBJ1-5; D is unclear. Germline V lookup: CDR1 SNHLY, CDR2 FYNNEI. Trimming took off 2 bases at V and 5 bases at J, with 13 bases between the two ends. This CDR3 is built from 15 residues. For the CDR3, the DNA is TGTGCCAGCAGTGAAAGCGCGGTAAGAGATCAGCCCCAGCATTTT. Its translation is CASSESAVRDQPQHF.

This chain links TRBV5-5 with TRBJ2-3; tentatively, D is TRBD1 (5 bases). This CDR3 has 12 amino acids. CDR1 is SGHKS and CDR2 is YYEKEE in the germline V gene (reference sequence). Between the trimmed V and J ends, which lost 5 bases and 7 bases, there was a span of 11 bases. This CDR3 is CASSYGQNTQYF. The CDR3 bases are TGTGCCAGCAGTTATGGACAAAATACGCAGTATTTT.

The chain combines TRBV6-5 with TRBJ1-1, with 12 nucleotides matching TRBD1. The CDR3 has 14 residues. Germline CDR1 and CDR2: MNHEY and SVGAGI. J was trimmed by 7 bases and V by 6 bases; bases with no gene match: 6. The CDR3 DNA reads as TGTGCCAGCAGGGGACAGGGGGCCACATATGAAGCTTTCTTT. It yields the protein CASRGQGATYEAFF.

CDR3 nucleotide sequence: TGTGCCAGCAGAGGGACAGGGGACAATCAGCCCCAGCATTTT. It translates to CASRGTGDNQPQHF. This rearrangement joins TRBV2 to TRBJ1-5; 10 nucleotides match TRBD1. Trimming removed 6 bases from V and 3 bases from J; junction bases left unmatched: 2. The CDR3 extends over 14 amino acids. Per germline, CDR1 SNHLY and CDR2 FYNNEI.

This rearrangement joins TRBV6-6 to TRBJ1-5; D gene unclear. V gave up 2 bases and J gave up 2 bases, with 7 bases separating them. CDR1 and CDR2 from the germline V gene are MNHNY and SVGAGI (reference sequence). The CDR3 spans 14 residues. The DNA for the CDR3 is TGTGCCAGCAGTTACCCCGGGGGCAATCAGCCCCAGCATTTT. This codes for CASSYPGGNQPQHF.

V usage is TRBV5-4 and J usage is TRBJ2-2, with D possibly TRBD2 on 5 matching bases. CDR1 SGHNT and CDR2 YYREEE come from the germline V gene (reference sequence). CDR3 length equals 15 residues. Between the trimmed V and J ends, which lost 1 base and 7 bases, there was a span of 14 bases. The CDR3 nucleotides read TGTGCCAGCAGCTTGCTGGCAAGCGGTGTCGGGGAGCTGTTTTTT. It encodes CASSLLASGVGELFF.

The chain carries TRBV5-4 and TRBJ1-6; 7 nucleotides agree with TRBD1. The V segment lost 2 bases and the J segment 8 bases; nucleotides outside the gene matches: 4. The CDR3 sequence is 14 residues long. The germline CDR1 and CDR2 sequences are SGHNT and YYREEE (reference sequence). The DNA of the CDR3 is TGTGCCAGCAGCTTTAGGGGGCGCGATTCACCCCTCCACTTT. It codes for CASSFRGRDSPLHF.

The gene calls are TRBV5-4 and TRBJ1-2, with D perhaps matching TRBD1 (5 bases). The CDR3 is 15 amino acids. Trimming shortened V by 0 bases and J by 0 bases, and 9 bases separated the two germline ends. Germline CDR1 is SGHNT and CDR2 is YYREEE (reference sequence). The CDR3 spells CASSLDRRANYGYTF. CDR3 DNA sequence: TGTGCCAGCAGCTTGGACAGGAGAGCTAACTATGGCTACACCTTC.

This clone was recorded only once. The J gene is TRBJ1-2, the V gene TRBV30; 8 nucleotides match TRBD1. Germline CDR1 GTSNPN, CDR2 SVGIG (reference sequence). The CDR3 runs 16 residues. The V segment lost 2 bases and the J segment 7 bases; nucleotides outside the gene matches: 15. The CDR3 sequence: CAWSPRGQGLGGGYTF. The DNA of the CDR3 is TGTGCCTGGAGTCCCAGAGGACAGGGTCTTGGGGGTGGCTACACCTTC.

The chain links TRBV28 to TRBJ2-2; unclear D gene. V shed 8 bases and J shed 6 bases, with 7 bases lying between them. Germline V lookup: CDR1 MDHEN, CDR2 SYDVKM. There are 11 residues in the CDR3. The CDR3 here is CASLYAGELFF. The CDR3 DNA reads as TGTGCCAGCCTCTACGCCGGGGAGCTGTTTTTT.

The rearrangement links TRBV6-2 or TRBV6-3 to TRBJ2-7, with D perhaps TRBD1 (5 bases). The CDR3 runs to 16 residues. Germline V gene sequence: CDR1 MNHEY, CDR2 SVGEGT. Between the trimmed V and J ends, which lost 1 base and 1 base, there was a span of 14 bases. The CDR3 loop is CASSYLVRTNSYEQYF. The CDR3 nucleotides are TGTGCCAGCAGTTACTTAGTCCGGACAAATTCCTACGAGCAGTACTTC.

The gene calls are TRBV19 and TRBJ2-2; 7 nucleotides align to TRBD1. The CDR3 extends over 13 amino acids. V gave up 5 bases and J gave up 6 bases; unmatched junction bases: 3. Germline V gene data show CDR1 as LNHDA and CDR2 as SQIVND (reference sequence). The CDR3 DNA reads as TGTGCCAGTAGTTCCCAGGGGGCCGGGGAGCTGTTTTTT. It encodes CASSSQGAGELFF.